These 12 T cell receptor beta chains came from one sample sequenced in a study of blood T cells in healthy people across ages. Alongside a J-beta primer mix, a sample-barcoded 5' primer served in a second PCR lasting about 7 to 11 cycles. One entry per CDR3 protein, called by TCRdb with MiXCR from the 5' RACE reads. The sample holds roughly 680,000 distinct CDR3 sequences, 52% seen once. What was sequenced was blood. The source is a woman older than 75 in good health.

This clonotype has only a few counts. This sequence joins TRBV3-1 and TRBJ1-4, with D uncertain. From germline, CDR1 is LGHDT and CDR2 YNNKEL (reference sequence). The V and J ends lost 6 bases and 6 bases respectively, with 14 bases between them. The CDR3 is 14 amino acids. CDR3 nucleotides: TGTGCCAGCAGGCAACGACGGGCTGATGAAAAACTGTTTTTT. Its protein is CASRQRRADEKLFF.

This clonotype was picked up many times. The chain links TRBV7-8 to TRBJ2-3; 8 positions agree with TRBD2. CDR3 size: 15 residues. J gave up 3 bases and V 7 bases, and 9 bases lay outside the gene matches. The germline gives CDR1 SGHVS, CDR2 FQNEAQ. CDR3 amino acids: CASNGLAGRTDTQYF. The CDR3 bases are TGTGCCAGCAATGGCCTAGCGGGTCGGACAGATACGCAGTATTTT.

As for this clonotype: A much more abundant neighbour one base away suggests this may be a read error. The V call is TRBV7-2, the J call TRBJ2-4; D is uncertain. This CDR3 is 12 amino acids long. CDR1 and CDR2 from the germline V gene are SGHTA and FQGNSA. The DNA of the CDR3 is TGTGTCAGCAGCTTATTAGAGAACATTCAGTACTTC. Its translation is CVSSLLENIQYF.

This clonotype was counted many times. This chain connects TRBV2 to TRBJ2-5, with 7 positions matching TRBD1. After removal of 6 bases from V and 5 bases from J, the junction contained 9 bases not matched to a gene. Germline CDR1 and CDR2: SNHLY and FYNNEI. This CDR3 contains 14 residues. The CDR3 nucleotides are TGTGCCAGCAGGGGACAGAGGCTGGGTGAGACCCAGTACTTC. It codes for CASRGQRLGETQYF.

This clonotype has ten or more counts. The chain couples TRBV27 to TRBJ2-7, with 7 positions matching TRBD1. The CDR3 has 13 residues. Germline V gene sequence: CDR1 MNHEY, CDR2 SMNVEV (reference sequence). V trimming: 5 bases; J trimming: 4 bases; junction bases outside the gene matches: 5. This CDR3 is CASSRRQGYEQYF. The CDR3, as DNA: TGTGCCAGCAGTCGCCGACAGGGTTACGAGCAGTACTTC.

Note on this clonotype: A much bigger clone sits one base away, suggesting this may be a read error. The chain employs TRBV28 and TRBJ1-2, with TRBD1 identical over 7 bases. The V segment lost 10 bases and the J segment 5 bases; nucleotides outside the gene matches: 7. The CDR3 length is 12 residues. CDR1 and CDR2 (germline): MDHEN, SYDVKM. Here the CDR3 reads CATQDRIYGYTF. The CDR3 DNA sequence: TGTGCCACCCAGGACAGGATATATGGCTACACCTTC.

This clonotype was observed a single time. The V call is TRBV20-1, the J call TRBJ1-4; no clear D gene. CDR1 and CDR2 (germline): DFQATT, SNEGSKA (reference sequence). V was pared by 0 bases and J by 4 bases, with 9 bases between. The CDR3 extends over 14 amino acids. The CDR3, as DNA: TGCAGTGCTAGAGATCCGACTGGTAATGAAAAACTGTTTTTT. Translated: CSARDPTGNEKLFF.

This clonotype turned up a few times. The chain uses TRBV2 and TRBJ2-1; 10 nucleotides match TRBD2. The CDR3 is 18 amino acids. The junction had 9 bases not matched to a gene; V was cut back by 3 bases and J by 1 base. Germline CDR1 and CDR2: SNHLY and FYNNEI. The CDR3 DNA is TGTGCCAGCAGTGAGGAGACTAGCGGGCTTAGGTCCTACAATGAGCAGTTCTTC. It encodes CASSEETSGLRSYNEQFF.

The chain has TRBV15 and TRBJ2-6; 10 bases match TRBD2. Germline lookup yields CDR1 LNHNV and CDR2 YYDKDF (reference sequence). The CDR3 length is 19 residues. V gave up 0 bases and J gave up 1 base; unmatched junction bases: 6. CDR3 in DNA: TGTGCCACCAGCAGAGATCCACTAGCGGGGAGATCTGGGGCCAACGTCCTGACTTTC. This codes for CATSRDPLAGRSGANVLTF.

This clonotype showed up many times. This chain connects TRBV6-2 or TRBV6-3 to TRBJ2-1; D gene ambiguous. The ends were cut back, 6 bases at V and 9 bases at J, with 9 bases in the middle. Germline V gives CDR1 MNHEY, CDR2 SVGEGT. The CDR3 is made up of 11 amino acids. The CDR3 is CASSGLAEQFF. CDR3 coding DNA: TGTGCCAGCAGCGGCCTGGCTGAGCAGTTCTTC.

This rearrangement joins TRBV11-1 to TRBJ2-1; D might be TRBD1 or TRBD2, each matching 6 bases. The CDR3 contains 20 residues. Trimming shortened V by 1 base and J by 4 bases, and 26 bases separated the two germline ends. Germline CDR1 and CDR2: SGHAT and FQDESV (reference sequence). The CDR3 sequence: CASSLDGGPDSGYIYNEQFF. The CDR3 bases are TGTGCCAGCAGCTTAGATGGGGGGCCGGACTCGGGGTATATATACAATGAGCAGTTCTTC.

The chain uses TRBV24-1 and TRBJ2-2; the D gene is possibly TRBD2 (7 bases). The V and J ends lost 6 bases and 3 bases respectively, with 16 bases between them. The length of the CDR3 is 16 residues. Germline assignment: CDR1 KGHDR and CDR2 SFDVKD. The CDR3 sequence: CATSKTGRGDTGELFF. The CDR3 nucleotides read TGTGCCACCAGTAAGACAGGACGGGGGGACACCGGGGAGCTGTTTTTT.